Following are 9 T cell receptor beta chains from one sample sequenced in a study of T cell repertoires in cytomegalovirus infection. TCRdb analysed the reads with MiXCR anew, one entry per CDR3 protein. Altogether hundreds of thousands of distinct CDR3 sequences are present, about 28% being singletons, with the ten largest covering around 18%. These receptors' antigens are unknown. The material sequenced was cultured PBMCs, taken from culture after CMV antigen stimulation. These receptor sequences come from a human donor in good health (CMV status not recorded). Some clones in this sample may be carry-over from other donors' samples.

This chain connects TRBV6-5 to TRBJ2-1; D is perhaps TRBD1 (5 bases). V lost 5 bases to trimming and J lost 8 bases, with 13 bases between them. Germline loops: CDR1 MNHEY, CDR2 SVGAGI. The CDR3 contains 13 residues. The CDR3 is CASSRLGAHEQFF. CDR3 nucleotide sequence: TGTGCCAGCAGTCGGCTTGGGGCCCATGAGCAGTTCTTC.

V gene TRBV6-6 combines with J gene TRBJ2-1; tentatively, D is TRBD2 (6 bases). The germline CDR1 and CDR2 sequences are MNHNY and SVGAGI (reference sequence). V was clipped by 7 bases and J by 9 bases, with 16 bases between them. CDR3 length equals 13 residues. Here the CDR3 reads CASTRDFLGEQFF. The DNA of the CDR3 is TGTGCCAGCACCCGGGACTTCCTTGGTGAGCAGTTCTTC.

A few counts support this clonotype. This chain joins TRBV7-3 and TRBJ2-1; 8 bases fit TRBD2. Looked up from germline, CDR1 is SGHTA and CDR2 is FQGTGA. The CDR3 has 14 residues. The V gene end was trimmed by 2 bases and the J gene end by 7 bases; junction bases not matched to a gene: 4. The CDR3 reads CASSLEAGANEQFF. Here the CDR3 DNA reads TGTGCCAGCAGCTTAGAAGCGGGAGCGAATGAGCAGTTCTTC.

The CDR3 here is CASSPTSGVPYEQYF. The CDR3 bases are TGTGCCAGCAGTCCGACTAGCGGGGTACCCTACGAGCAGTACTTC. The chain carries TRBV28 and TRBJ2-7; 11 bases agree with TRBD2. CDR1 and CDR2 from the germline V gene are MDHEN and SYDVKM. V lost 5 bases and J lost 2; bases outside the gene matches: 5. The CDR3 covers 15 residues.

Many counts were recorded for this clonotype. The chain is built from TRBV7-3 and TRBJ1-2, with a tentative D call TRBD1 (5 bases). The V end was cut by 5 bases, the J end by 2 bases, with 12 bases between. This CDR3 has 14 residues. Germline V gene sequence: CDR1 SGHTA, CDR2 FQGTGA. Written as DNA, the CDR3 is TGTGCCAGCAGCCCCTCCCAGGGAAACTATGGCTACACCTTC. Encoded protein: CASSPSQGNYGYTF.

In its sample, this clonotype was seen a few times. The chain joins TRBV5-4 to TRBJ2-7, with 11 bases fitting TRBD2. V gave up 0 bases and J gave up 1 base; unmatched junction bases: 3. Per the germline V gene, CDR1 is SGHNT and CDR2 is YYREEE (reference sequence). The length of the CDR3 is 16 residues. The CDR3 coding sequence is TGTGCCAGCAGCTTGGGGGGGACTAGCGGATCCTACGAGCAGTACTTC. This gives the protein CASSLGGTSGSYEQYF.

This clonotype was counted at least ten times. The DNA for the CDR3 is TGTGCCAGCAGACCCGGACCCGACGGTGAAAAACTGTTTTTT. Amino acid sequence: CASRPGPDGEKLFF. The chain uses TRBV7-8 and TRBJ1-4, with no clear D. V was shortened by 6 bases and J by 7 bases, with 15 bases between the two germline ends. The CDR3 totals 14 residues. Looked up from germline, CDR1 is SGHVS and CDR2 is FQNEAQ.

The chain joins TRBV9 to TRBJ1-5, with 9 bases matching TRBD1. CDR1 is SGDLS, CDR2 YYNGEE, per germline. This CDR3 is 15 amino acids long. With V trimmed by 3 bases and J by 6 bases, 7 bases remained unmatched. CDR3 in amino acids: CASSGTGAVGQPQHF. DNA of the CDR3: TGTGCCAGCAGCGGGACAGGGGCCGTAGGTCAGCCCCAGCATTTT.

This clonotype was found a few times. The CDR3 loop is CASSQRTAVNTGELFF. In DNA form, the CDR3 reads TGTGCCAGCAGCCAAAGGACAGCGGTGAACACCGGGGAGCTGTTTTTT. The V gene is TRBV7-2, the J gene TRBJ2-2, with D perhaps matching TRBD1 (6 bases). The CDR3 consists of 16 residues. Germline V gives CDR1 SGHTA, CDR2 FQGNSA. V was clipped by 5 bases and J by 1 base, with 14 bases between them.